Each of the 10 T cell receptor beta chains below was sequenced from the same sample in a study of blood T cell repertoires in COVID-19. Method: immunoSEQ multiplex PCR; TCRdb's copy keeps in-frame clones and lacks some. This table holds 150,000 to 200,000 clones, roughly 88% found once. The material sequenced was peripheral blood. These receptors came from an elderly woman with acute or convalescent COVID-19.

The gene calls are TRBV19 and TRBJ1-1; 8 bases match TRBD1. Trimming cost V 1 base and J 4 bases; bases outside gene matches: 2. This CDR3 is 14 amino acids long. In germline, CDR1 is LNHDA, CDR2 SQIVND (reference sequence). In nucleotides, the CDR3 is TGTGCCAGTAGTATAGGAACAGGGGGCACTGAAGCTTTCTTT. Amino acids: CASSIGTGGTEAFF.

This chain joins TRBV19 and TRBJ2-1; TRBD1 aligns across 8 bases. Germline assignment: CDR1 LNHDA and CDR2 SQIVND (reference sequence). The CDR3 runs to 17 residues. After removal of 6 bases from V and 7 bases from J, the junction contained 17 bases not matched to a gene. This CDR3 reads CASSSSLDGTGGNEQFF. In nucleotides, the CDR3 is TGTGCCAGTAGCTCCAGCTTAGACGGGACAGGAGGGAATGAGCAGTTCTTC.

This chain joins TRBV4-3 and TRBJ1-1; D unclear. Germline V lookup: CDR1 LGHNA, CDR2 YSLEER. CDR3 size: 13 residues. V lost 1 base and J 4 bases, leaving 7 bases between the germline ends. In DNA form, the CDR3 reads TGCGCCAGCAGCCAAGGAGGGCGCACTGAAGCTTTCTTT. Amino acids: CASSQGGRTEAFF.

The chain links TRBV18 to TRBJ1-5, with 9 bases aligning to TRBD1. The V gene's germline CDR1 is KGHSH and CDR2 LQKENI. V shed 3 bases and J 4 bases; nucleotides not matched to a gene: 4. The CDR3 sequence is 15 residues long. The CDR3 sequence: CASSPGGQGNQPQHF. DNA for the CDR3: TGTGCCAGCTCACCTGGGGGACAGGGTAATCAGCCCCAGCATTTT. The whole variable domain, remainder taken from reference TRBV18 and TRBJ1-5, is NAGVMQNPRHLVRRRGQEARLRCSPMKGHSHVYWYRQLPEEGLKFMVYLQKENIIDESGMPKERFSAEFPKEGPSILRIQQVVRGDSAAYFCASSPGGQGNQPQHFGDGTRLSIL.

The rearrangement links TRBV9 to TRBJ2-7, with D possibly TRBD1 on 7 matching bases. Trimming took 4 bases from V and 3 from J, leaving 20 bases between them. Looked up from germline, CDR1 is SGDLS and CDR2 is YYNGEE. CDR3 length: 16 amino acids. CDR3 coding DNA: TGTGCCAGCAGCCCGAGGGGGCAGGGAGGATACTACGAGCAGTACTTC. Protein sequence: CASSPRGQGGYYEQYF.

This chain uses TRBV2 with TRBJ2-4, with TRBD1 as a possible D gene (5 bases). This CDR3 contains 16 residues. V was pared by 4 bases and J by 0 bases, with 13 bases between. CDR1 is SNHLY, CDR2 FYNNEI, per germline. CDR3 coding DNA: TGTGCCAGCAGTGTGCGGCAGGGCCTAGCCAAAAACATTCAGTACTTC. This translates into CASSVRQGLAKNIQYF.

The chain links TRBV7-2 to TRBJ1-1; D remains unclear. V lost 3 bases, J lost 6 bases, and 11 bases lay in between. CDR1 is SGHTA, CDR2 FQGNSA, per germline. This CDR3 has 13 amino acids. The CDR3: CASSLAVEAEAFF. The CDR3 nucleotides read TGTGCCAGCAGCTTGGCGGTTGAGGCTGAAGCTTTCTTT.

The genes are TRBV18 and TRBJ1-1; tentatively, D is TRBD1 (5 bases). CDR1 and CDR2 from the germline V gene are KGHSH and LQKENI. The CDR3 runs 14 residues. V was clipped by 0 bases and J by 7 bases, with 12 bases between them. CDR3 sequence: CASSPPFFQGEAFF. The CDR3 DNA reads as TGTGCCAGCTCACCACCCTTTTTCCAGGGTGAAGCTTTCTTT.

The V call is TRBV30, the J call TRBJ2-3, with 13 bases that match TRBD2. CDR1 GTSNPN and CDR2 SVGIG come from the germline V gene (reference sequence). The CDR3 extends over 18 amino acids. J gave up 5 bases and V 0 bases, and 11 bases lay outside the gene matches. The CDR3 sequence: CAWSVVGRLAGGRDTQYF. In DNA, the CDR3 is TGTGCCTGGAGTGTAGTGGGGCGACTAGCGGGAGGTAGAGATACGCAGTATTTT.

This chain joins TRBV6-5 and TRBJ1-5, with 7 bases identical to TRBD1. Trimming removed 4 bases from V and 0 bases from J; junction bases left unmatched: 3. The CDR3 extends over 15 amino acids. Germline V CDR1 and CDR2: MNHEY, SVGAGI. This CDR3 is CASSSGGYSNQPQHF. For the CDR3, the DNA is TGTGCCAGCAGTTCAGGGGGATATAGCAATCAGCCCCAGCATTTT.